The clone carrying this T cell receptor beta chain was counted many times. TCRdb ran MiXCR on the reads and lists one entry per CDR3 protein. The repertoire has tens of thousands of distinct CDR3 sequences, 4% of them found once; the top ten carry around 21%. V lost 8 bases and J lost 4; bases outside the gene matches: 15. The V gene's germline CDR1 is SEHNR and CDR2 FQNEAQ (reference sequence). CDR3 length: 18 residues. The data were taken from a study of T cell repertoires in cytomegalovirus infection. Sequenced input: PBMCs. The V and J genes are TRBV7-9 and TRBJ2-7; 15 bases map to TRBD2. This sequence originates from a human donor in good health (CMV status not recorded). Some clones in this sample may be carry-over from other donors' samples. The CDR3: CASRPGLAGGPDRYEQYF. DNA of the CDR3: TGTGCCAGCCGACCGGGACTAGCGGGAGGCCCAGACCGATACGAGCAGTACTTC.